Here is one T cell receptor beta chain with its context. The immunoSEQ assay was v3.0, run at survey level. The protocol was immunoSEQ multiplex PCR, while the TCRdb copy is restricted to in-frame clones and leaves out a portion. The sample has tens of thousands of clones, more than 85% seen once. The sample comes from a study of long-term antiretroviral therapy in people with HIV. Treatment of all HIV participants took place in the United States. The germline V and J ends were trimmed by 5 bases and 0 bases, with 9 bases remaining between them. Looked up from germline, CDR1 is SGDLS and CDR2 is YYNGEE. The CDR3 extends over 15 amino acids.

Sequences were derived from unsorted PBMCs, sampled roughly 5 years before starting antiretroviral therapy. The V gene is TRBV9, the J gene TRBJ1-6; D ambiguous. This sequence was found in a man aged 50-60 years with HIV. CDR3 nucleotides: TGTGCCAGCAGGGCGGGGAGCTCCTATAATTCACCCCTCCACTTT. Translating it yields CASRAGSSYNSPLHF.